Here is one T cell receptor beta chain with its context. The antigen remains unidentified. Libraries were prepared by immunoSEQ multiplex PCR; TCRdb keeps only in-frame clonotypes and omits some of them. The sample lists several thousand clones, around 75% seen once, with 6.5% to 7.5% in the top ten. As to time point: postoperative day 105 after intestinal transplantation (dayNNNN = postoperative day). Graft tissue was processed to release intraepithelial and lamina propria lymphocytes. CDR3 length: 16 amino acids. From germline, CDR1 is LNHDA and CDR2 SQIVND (reference sequence). Losses at the gene ends were 7 bases for V and 4 bases for J; bases not matched to a gene: 10. The sample originates from a study of graft-versus-host responses after intestinal transplantation. Study as a whole: Anti-thymocyte globulin induction preceded three to four years of tacrolimus and steroid maintenance in all recipients.

General observations from the study: Peak circulating GvH clone levels tracked with early post-transplant HvG declines. Recipient marrow contained GvH clones, some of which appeared first in ileum or blood.

The specimen comprised ileum tissue, sampled 105 days after intestinal transplantation. The gene calls are TRBV19 and TRBJ2-2; 9 bases agree with TRBD1. The receptor comes from a human patient who received an intestinal transplant, so some T cells may come from the graft donor. The CDR3 bases are TGTGCCAGTACCTCCACCGGACAGGGGATCACCGGGGAGCTGTTTTTT. This sequence encodes CASTSTGQGITGELFF.